This is a list of T cell receptor beta chains from one sample in a study of blood T cell repertoires in COVID-19. Here immunoSEQ multiplex PCR was the method, and the copy in TCRdb shows in-frame clones only, minus some. Among tens of thousands of clones listed, approximately 91% were seen once. The specimen was peripheral blood. These receptors were obtained from a man aged 50-59 years with active COVID-19. Both conserved end residues are part of each CDR3. D genes are given only for firm matches. Not every row has a clone size; where given, it reads once, few, many or a size class.

v_call	clone_size	j_call	d_call	cdr3_length	cdr3_nt	cdr3_aa
TRBV6-5	few	TRBJ1-2	.	12	TGTGCCACAAGGCAGGTTAACTATGGCTACACCTTC	CATRQVNYGYTF
TRBV4-1	.	TRBJ2-7	TRBD2	15	TGCGCCAGCAGCCAAGATTGGGGGGGAGCCTACGAGCAGTACTTC	CASSQDWGGAYEQYF
TRBV10-1	.	TRBJ2-1	TRBD1	13	TGCGCCAGTCCGGGACAGGGATGTTGTGAGCAGTTCTTC	CASPGQGCCEQFF
TRBV5-1	.	TRBJ1-3	.	16	TGCGCCAGCAGCTTGGCGCAGGTTGGCTCTGGAAACACCATATATTTT	CASSLAQVGSGNTIYF
TRBV28	.	TRBJ1-1	TRBD1	14	TGTGCCAGCAGTTTGCGGCCTCCCCAGGGGGCAGCTTTCTTT	CASSLRPPQGAAFF
TRBV5-1	.	TRBJ2-5	TRBD1	16	TGCGCCAGCAGTTCAGGAGGACAGGGAGTAGGGGAGACCCAGTACTTC	CASSSGGQGVGETQYF
TRBV3-1/TRBV3-2	.	TRBJ2-3	TRBD1	14	TGTGCCAGCAGCCACACGACAGGGACAGATACGCAGTATTTT	CASSHTTGTDTQYF
TRBV19	.	TRBJ2-1	.	14	TGTGCCAGTAACCCCCGAGGGAGTGACAATGAGCAGTTCTTC	CASNPRGSDNEQFF
TRBV5-4	once	TRBJ1-1	.	12	TGTGCCAGCTCTGGTAGCAACACTGAAGCTTTCTTT	CASSGSNTEAFF
TRBV28	.	TRBJ2-3	.	17	TGTGCCAGCAGTCCCGTAGGGGGGGAGCCTAGCACAGATACGCAGTATTTT	CASSPVGGEPSTDTQYF
TRBV9	.	TRBJ2-3	TRBD2	16	TGTGCCAGCAGCGTAGGGTCTAGCGGGAAAACTGATACGCAGTATTTT	CASSVGSSGKTDTQYF
TRBV27	.	TRBJ2-5	TRBD2	15	TGTGCCAGCAGTCCGACTAGCGGGCAGCGCGAGACCCAGTACTTC	CASSPTSGQRETQYF
TRBV10-1	.	TRBJ2-1	TRBD2	12	TGCGCCAGCGGGAGGGCCGACAATGAGCAGTTCTTC	CASGRADNEQFF
TRBV6-6	once	TRBJ1-1	.	15	TGTGCCAGCAGGCTAATGACAGAGGCCACAATTGAAGCTTTCTTT	CASRLMTEATIEAFF
TRBV5-1	.	TRBJ1-1	.	15	TGCGCCAGCAGCTTGAAGGGAGGTCAAGTCACTGAAGCTTTCTTT	CASSLKGGQVTEAFF
TRBV12-3/TRBV12-4	.	TRBJ1-5	.	13	TGTGCCAGCAGTTCCTTCAGGAATCAGCCCCAGCATTTT	CASSSFRNQPQHF
TRBV11-2	.	TRBJ2-1	TRBD2	15	TGTGCCAGCAGCCGTTCTAGCGGGAGGAACAATGAGCAGTTCTTC	CASSRSSGRNNEQFF
TRBV7-9	.	TRBJ2-4	TRBD1	17	TGTGCCAGCAGCACAAGGGACAGTTCTAAGGCGAAAAACATTCAGTACTTC	CASSTRDSSKAKNIQYF
TRBV28	.	TRBJ1-6	TRBD1	14	TGTGCCACCTCGTCCCTACAGGGGCTTTCACCCCTCCACTTT	CATSSLQGLSPLHF